These 24 T cell receptor beta chains share one sample of origin, sequenced in a study of T cell responses to AZD1222 COVID-19 vaccine. Sequencing was performed with immunoSEQ multiplex PCR; in TCRdb, only in-frame clones are kept and a portion is missing. This table has under 130,000 clones, roughly 82% appearing once. The sample here was peripheral blood, taken on day 0 of AZD1222 vaccination. The receptors stem from an adult in good health.

V is TRBV29-1 and J is TRBJ1-2, with D tentatively TRBD1 (5 bases). Germline CDR1 and CDR2: SQVTM and ANQGSEA. The CDR3 has 12 amino acids. Trimming stripped 6 bases from V and 8 bases from J, with 16 bases between. The CDR3 loop is CSVGGEGRGYTF. In nucleotides, the CDR3 is TGCAGCGTGGGGGGTGAGGGACGCGGCTACACCTTC.

The chain employs TRBV3-1 (or the pseudogene TRBV3-2) and TRBJ2-5; possibly TRBD1 for D (6 bases). The V end was cut by 3 bases, the J end by 2 bases, with 10 bases between. This CDR3 is 14 amino acids long. Looked up from germline, CDR1 is LGHDT and CDR2 is YNNKEL (reference sequence). The CDR3 DNA follows: TGTGCCAGCAGCCAGGTTCAGGGGCAAGAGACCCAGTACTTC. This gives the protein CASSQVQGQETQYF.

CDR3 sequence: CASGGQGTYGYTF. CDR3 DNA: TGTGCCAGCGGGGGACAGGGGACCTATGGCTACACCTTC. This chain connects TRBV2 to TRBJ1-2, with 10 bases that match TRBD1. V lost 8 bases, J lost 4 bases, and 4 bases stayed unmatched. The CDR3 runs 13 residues. Germline assignment: CDR1 SNHLY and CDR2 FYNNEI.

Only a few counts were recorded for this clone. This sequence joins TRBV27 and TRBJ2-3, with D perhaps TRBD1 or TRBD2 (5 bases each). CDR1 is MNHEY and CDR2 is SMNVEV in the germline V gene (reference sequence). Trimming cost V 2 bases and J 6 bases, with 15 bases left between them. The CDR3 is made up of 15 amino acids. The CDR3 region has the DNA TGTGCCAGCAGTTTAAAGGGCAGGGCGGGTGATACGCAGTATTTT. Encoded protein: CASSLKGRAGDTQYF.

The V and J genes are TRBV5-6 and TRBJ2-7; D is undetermined. V was cut by 4 bases and J by 3 bases, with 14 bases left in between. CDR3 size: 14 residues. Germline values: CDR1 SGHDT, CDR2 YYEEEE. The CDR3 coding sequence is TGTGCCAGCAGCCGCAAGGCATTTGACTACGAGCAGTACTTC. Translating it yields CASSRKAFDYEQYF.

This clone was seen a few times. The chain has TRBV4-2 and TRBJ2-7; 11 bases line up with TRBD1. The trim removed 6 bases at V and 3 bases at J, leaving 7 bases unmatched. The germline V gene has CDR1 LGHNA and CDR2 YNFKEQ. There are 15 residues in the CDR3. The CDR3 loop is CASSLTGTGGYEQYF. The DNA of the CDR3 is TGTGCCAGCAGTCTTACCGGGACAGGGGGCTACGAGCAGTACTTC.

The chain combines TRBV6-1 with TRBJ1-3; tentatively, D is TRBD1 (6 bases). Germline CDR1 MNHNS, CDR2 SASEGT. CDR3 length: 16 amino acids. Trimming took off 0 bases at V and 2 bases at J, with 11 bases between the two ends. CDR3 nucleotides: TGTGCCAGCAGTGAAGCAGGGGGGAACCCTGGAAACACCATATATTTT. Amino acids: CASSEAGGNPGNTIYF.

This rearrangement joins TRBV28 to TRBJ1-5; D might be TRBD1 (6 bases). Trimming pared 10 bases from V and 5 bases from J, leaving 12 bases between. The length of the CDR3 is 12 residues. Germline CDR1 and CDR2: MDHEN and SYDVKM. The CDR3 DNA reads as TGTGCCACCCTAACAGGGTATCAGCCCCAGCATTTT. Translated: CATLTGYQPQHF.

This chain connects TRBV19 to TRBJ1-1; 8 bases fit TRBD1. J gave up 1 base and V 6 bases, and 4 bases lay outside the gene matches. This CDR3 comprises 14 residues. Germline V CDR1 and CDR2: LNHDA, SQIVND (reference sequence). This chain's CDR3 is CASRTGGTNTEAFF. The CDR3 DNA reads TGTGCCAGTAGAACAGGGGGAACGAACACTGAAGCTTTCTTT.

The V and J genes are TRBV2 and TRBJ1-4; TRBD1 is a possible D gene (5 bases). Germline V gives CDR1 SNHLY, CDR2 FYNNEI. The V end was cut by 1 base, the J end by 7 bases, with 10 bases between. The CDR3 runs 14 residues. The DNA of the CDR3 is TGTGCCAGCAGTGAAGAGTGGCAGGGTGAAAAACTGTTTTTT. It yields the protein CASSEEWQGEKLFF.

V usage is TRBV4-3 and J usage is TRBJ1-2; D is ambiguous. The germline V gene encodes CDR1 LGHNA and CDR2 YSLEER. This CDR3 has 15 residues. V was pared by 1 base and J by 0 bases, with 9 bases between. The CDR3 loop reads CASSQGTVANYGYTF. The CDR3 DNA follows: TGCGCCAGCAGCCAAGGGACGGTAGCTAACTATGGCTACACCTTC.

The V call is TRBV7-2, the J call TRBJ2-2, with TRBD2 as a possible D gene (7 bases). The CDR3 sequence is 16 residues long. V gave up 5 bases and J gave up 3 bases, with 16 bases separating them. Germline V lookup: CDR1 SGHTA, CDR2 FQGNSA. CDR3 sequence (DNA): TGTGCCAGCAGCCTAAGGGGGGGCTGGGACACCGGGGAGCTGTTTTTT. This translates into CASSLRGGWDTGELFF.

This rearrangement joins TRBV6-1 to TRBJ1-5; D is unclear. Germline V gene data show CDR1 as MNHNS and CDR2 as SASEGT. The CDR3 has 16 residues. Trimming pared 3 bases from V and 0 bases from J, leaving 12 bases between. The CDR3 loop is CASSEFSIGSNQPQHF. In DNA, the CDR3 is TGTGCCAGCAGTGAGTTCTCAATCGGTAGCAATCAGCCCCAGCATTTT.

The V call is TRBV30, the J call TRBJ1-2, with D possibly being TRBD1 (5 bases). The ends were cut back, 1 base at V and 4 bases at J, with 13 bases in the middle. Germline V CDR1 and CDR2: GTSNPN, SVGIG (reference sequence). CDR3 size: 14 residues. CDR3 in amino acids: CAWSARGSGYGYTF. The CDR3 nucleotides are TGTGCCTGGAGTGCCCGGGGGTCGGGCTATGGCTACACCTTC.

CDR3 nucleotide sequence: TGTGCCAGTAGGTCCTTTCCGGGACAGAGTTCTGGGGAGCTGTTTTTT. This translates into CASRSFPGQSSGELFF. The J gene is TRBJ2-2, the V gene TRBV19; 7 nucleotides match TRBD1. This CDR3 has 16 amino acids. J lost 8 bases, V lost 6 bases, and 15 bases had no gene match. Germline CDR1 reads LNHDA; CDR2 reads SQIVND (reference sequence).

This clone was counted between two and nine times. This rearrangement joins TRBV2 to TRBJ2-1, with 13 bases that match TRBD2. The CDR3 runs 16 residues. The germline CDR1 and CDR2 sequences are SNHLY and FYNNEI. Trimming at V came to 1 base and at J to 7 bases, leaving 4 bases not matched to a gene. CDR3: CASSEGRTSGGNEQFF. The CDR3 DNA follows: TGTGCCAGCAGTGAAGGGAGGACTAGCGGGGGAAATGAGCAGTTCTTC.

This sequence joins TRBV4-1 and TRBJ1-4; D perhaps matches TRBD1 (5 bases). Germline values: CDR1 MGHRA, CDR2 YSYEKL. The CDR3 consists of 14 residues. V shed 4 bases and J shed 6 bases, with 12 bases lying between them. CDR3 protein: CASSPGPQDEKLFF. DNA for the CDR3: TGCGCCAGCAGCCCAGGGCCCCAGGATGAAAAACTGTTTTTT.

Only one count was recorded for this clone. CDR3 coding DNA: TGTGCCAGCAGCCCTGGGACCCAGGGGGTGCGGGAGCTGTTTTTT. This encodes CASSPGTQGVRELFF. The chain employs TRBV9 and TRBJ2-2, with 7 bases matching TRBD1. CDR3 length equals 15 residues. The germline V gene encodes CDR1 SGDLS and CDR2 YYNGEE. Trimming cost V 4 bases and J 9 bases; bases outside gene matches: 12.

The genes are TRBV4-3 and TRBJ1-6; the match to TRBD1 covers 7 bases. The V and J ends lost 0 bases and 1 base, in that order; junction bases with no gene match: 3. Germline V gives CDR1 LGHNA, CDR2 YSLEER. This CDR3 is 17 amino acids long. CDR3 sequence (DNA): TGCGCCAGCAGCCAAGATACAGGGGTGTCCTATAATTCACCCCTCCACTTT. It yields the protein CASSQDTGVSYNSPLHF.

CDR3 amino acids: CASSSLGWGDQPQHF. In DNA, the CDR3 is TGTGCCAGCAGCTCGCTGGGGTGGGGGGATCAGCCCCAGCATTTT. The chain links TRBV5-5 to TRBJ1-5, with a tentative D call TRBD1 (5 bases). Germline CDR1 is SGHKS and CDR2 is YYEKEE (reference sequence). This CDR3 is 15 amino acids long. V was cut by 3 bases and J by 5 bases, with 15 bases left in between.

This clone appeared many times. The chain employs TRBV10-1 and TRBJ1-2; D is perhaps TRBD1 (6 bases). Between the trimmed V and J ends, which lost 4 bases and 3 bases, there was a span of 9 bases. Germline V gives CDR1 WNHNN, CDR2 SYGVQD (reference sequence). The CDR3 sequence is 13 residues long. CDR3 in DNA: TGCGCCAGCAGTGCGGGGGGCGACTATGGCTACACCTTC. Amino acids: CASSAGGDYGYTF.

Only one count was recorded for this clone. V is TRBV5-6 and J is TRBJ2-1, with 10 bases that match TRBD1. This CDR3 spans 15 amino acids. J gave up 6 bases and V 3 bases, and 6 bases lay outside the gene matches. CDR1 SGHDT and CDR2 YYEEEE come from the germline V gene. CDR3 sequence: CASSSIGQGGNEQFF. The CDR3 nucleotides are TGTGCCAGCAGCTCAATCGGACAGGGGGGCAATGAGCAGTTCTTC.

The chain couples TRBV7-6 to TRBJ2-2, with D uncertain. The length of the CDR3 is 16 residues. The V end lost 4 bases, the J end lost 5 bases, and 17 bases lay between the germline ends. In germline, CDR1 is SGHVS, CDR2 FNYEAQ. This CDR3 reads CASSSETRADTGELFF. The CDR3 coding sequence is TGTGCCAGCAGCTCCGAGACACGGGCGGATACCGGGGAGCTGTTTTTT.

This rearrangement joins TRBV6-2 or TRBV6-3 to TRBJ1-1, with D perhaps TRBD1 (5 bases). Deletions cut 2 bases from V and 0 bases from J, with 16 bases between. Per germline, CDR1 MNHEY and CDR2 SVGEGT. This CDR3 spans 17 amino acids. The CDR3 protein is CASSYIQRQPMNTEAFF. In nucleotides, the CDR3 is TGTGCCAGCAGTTACATCCAGAGACAGCCAATGAACACTGAAGCTTTCTTT.